These 30 T cell receptor beta chains were all obtained from the same sample, sequenced in a study of Ad26.COV2.S vaccination and SARS-CoV-2 variants. Profiled with immunoSEQ multiplex PCR; TCRdb holds only in-frame clones, not every one. The sample records roughly 500,000 clones, approximately 88% being singletons. Specified treatment: some 19 received Ad26.COV2.S at low or high dose, single or two shots; about 5 received placebo; per-sample allocation not given. Sampling took place 63 days after the first vaccine or placebo injection. The source was peripheral blood, collected in a trial of Ad26.COV2.S vaccine versus placebo. The receptor source for this set is a person between 18 and 60 years old who received the Ad26.COV2.S COVID-19 vaccine or a placebo.

This chain connects TRBV13 to TRBJ1-2; 9 nucleotides match TRBD1. Germline V gene sequence: CDR1 PRHDT, CDR2 FYEKMQ (reference sequence). The V segment lost 0 bases and the J segment 9 bases; nucleotides outside the gene matches: 11. CDR3 length: 16 amino acids. CDR3 sequence (DNA): TGTGCCAGCAGCTTAGGGTTTTGGGACAGGGAGAAGCGCTACACCTTC. Translated, it gives CASSLGFWDREKRYTF.

The chain recombines TRBV28 with TRBJ1-2; possible D gene TRBD1, 6 bases. The CDR3 has 12 amino acids. Trimming left V 5 bases short and J 13 bases short, with 17 bases between. The germline gives CDR1 MDHEN, CDR2 SYDVKM. The CDR3 bases are TGTGCCAGCAGTGGGTCAGGGGAGGGGTTCACCTTC. This codes for CASSGSGEGFTF.

The chain is built from TRBV29-1 and TRBJ2-1; 7 nucleotides align to TRBD2. Losses at the gene ends were 4 bases for V and 6 bases for J; bases not matched to a gene: 6. Germline CDR1 reads SQVTM; CDR2 reads ANQGSEA. The CDR3 sequence is 13 residues long. CDR3 nucleotide sequence: TGCAGCGTTGCGGGCGGGAGAGGCAATGAGCAGTTCTTC. Protein: CSVAGGRGNEQFF.

The CDR3, as DNA: TGTGCCAGCAGTGAAGTTGGGAGGACTAGCACAGATACGCAGTATTTT. This sequence encodes CASSEVGRTSTDTQYF. J is TRBJ2-3 and V is TRBV6-1; tentative D call: TRBD2 (6 bases). This CDR3 is built from 16 residues. Between the trimmed V and J ends, which lost 1 base and 0 bases, there was a span of 11 bases. Germline-derived CDR1 and CDR2 are MNHNS and SASEGT.

The gene calls are TRBV6-2 or TRBV6-3 and TRBJ1-6; possible D gene TRBD1, 5 bases. V dropped 2 bases and J dropped 14 bases, with 22 bases sitting between them. Germline CDR1 reads MNHEY; CDR2 reads SVGEGT. This CDR3 is built from 16 residues. The CDR3 protein is CASSYLGAGEGGSLHF. DNA of the CDR3: TGTGCCAGCAGTTACCTCGGGGCAGGCGAAGGAGGGTCCCTCCACTTT.

The chain couples TRBV24-1 to TRBJ2-3; TRBD2 is a possible D gene (6 bases). The CDR3 is made up of 15 amino acids. The V end lost 0 bases, the J end lost 4 bases, and 10 bases lay between the germline ends. Germline CDR1 reads KGHDR; CDR2 reads SFDVKD. The chain's CDR3 is CATSDLQGGPDTQYF. DNA of the CDR3: TGTGCCACCAGTGATTTGCAGGGAGGCCCAGATACGCAGTATTTT.

This clone was picked up a small number of times. The rearrangement links TRBV30 to TRBJ1-1; D might be TRBD1 (5 bases). This CDR3 has 14 residues. In germline, CDR1 is GTSNPN, CDR2 SVGIG (reference sequence). The V end was cut by 5 bases, the J end by 5 bases, with 18 bases between. CDR3 in DNA: TGTGCCTGGGAATGGGGGGGGGTAGGAACTGAAGCTTTCTTT. The encoded protein is CAWEWGGVGTEAFF.

This chain joins TRBV7-6 and TRBJ1-5; maybe TRBD1 (6 bases). Germline CDR1 reads SGHVS; CDR2 reads FNYEAQ. This CDR3 is built from 13 residues. Between the trimmed V and J ends, which lost 9 bases and 7 bases, there was a span of 16 bases. Here the CDR3 reads CASSRDIGQPQHF. The CDR3 DNA reads as TGTGCCAGTTCAAGGGACATTGGGCAGCCCCAGCATTTT.

The J gene is TRBJ2-7, the V gene TRBV7-6; TRBD2 is a possible D gene (5 bases). The V end was cut by 5 bases, the J end by 6 bases, with 11 bases between. This CDR3 has 12 residues. Germline CDR1 reads SGHVS; CDR2 reads FNYEAQ. CDR3 bases: TGTGCCAGCAGCCCTGGCCGGGGCGAGCAGTACTTC. It codes for CASSPGRGEQYF.

This chain uses TRBV2 with TRBJ2-3; possibly TRBD2 for D (6 bases). The germline V gene encodes CDR1 SNHLY and CDR2 FYNNEI. The CDR3 has 16 amino acids. The V and J ends lost 2 bases and 2 bases respectively, with 14 bases between them. CDR3 nucleotide sequence: TGTGCCAGCAGTGAATGGATAGCGGAAATCACAGATACGCAGTATTTT. It is translated as CASSEWIAEITDTQYF. The full variable domain, completed using reference TRBV2 and TRBJ2-3, is EPEVTQTPSHQVTQMGQEVILRCVPISNHLYFYWYRQILGQKVEFLVSFYNNEISEKSEIFDDQFSVERPDGSNFTLKIRSTKLEDSAMYFCASSEWIAEITDTQYFGPGTRLTVL.

This clone occurred once. The rearrangement uses TRBV4-3 and TRBJ1-2; D perhaps matches TRBD1 (5 bases). V dropped 0 bases and J dropped 7 bases, with 15 bases sitting between them. CDR3 length: 15 amino acids. Germline loops: CDR1 LGHNA, CDR2 YSLEER. The CDR3 DNA reads as TGCGCCAGCAGCCAAGATCAGGGACTTGTAGGTGGCTACACCTTC. Translated, it gives CASSQDQGLVGGYTF.

The genes are TRBV30 and TRBJ2-2; D remains unclear. This CDR3 region has 14 residues. From germline, CDR1 is GTSNPN and CDR2 SVGIG (reference sequence). V lost 0 bases to trimming and J lost 3 bases, with 8 bases between them. CDR3 nucleotides: TGTGCCTGGAGTGTAGGTACTTACACCGGGGAGCTGTTTTTT. It yields the protein CAWSVGTYTGELFF.

This clone appeared a few times. The chain uses TRBV9 and TRBJ2-2; 9 bases are a match to TRBD2. The CDR3 is 19 residues long. Looked up from germline, CDR1 is SGDLS and CDR2 is YYNGEE. V was clipped by 0 bases and J by 7 bases; unmatched bases: 16. CDR3 in amino acids: CASSVGSSGTSIMGGELFF. As DNA, the CDR3 is TGTGCCAGCAGCGTAGGCTCTAGCGGGACAAGTATTATGGGCGGGGAGCTGTTTTTT.

The chain carries TRBV19 and TRBJ1-1, with 8 bases fitting TRBD1. The V gene end was trimmed by 1 base and the J gene end by 3 bases; junction bases not matched to a gene: 7. Germline CDR1 LNHDA, CDR2 SQIVND (reference sequence). This CDR3 comprises 16 residues. The CDR3 sequence is CASSIGATGAYTEAFF. CDR3 DNA: TGTGCCAGTAGTATAGGGGCGACAGGGGCCTACACTGAAGCTTTCTTT.

The chain joins TRBV6-5 to TRBJ2-7, with D perhaps TRBD1 or TRBD2 (5 bases each). This CDR3 is 15 amino acids long. Germline V gives CDR1 MNHEY, CDR2 SVGAGI. V was pared by 4 bases and J by 0 bases, with 13 bases between. CDR3 amino acids: CASSSGTANSYEQYF. CDR3 nucleotides: TGTGCCAGCAGTTCCGGGACCGCAAACTCCTACGAGCAGTACTTC.

J is TRBJ1-2 and V is TRBV4-3; a possible D gene is TRBD1 (6 bases). V was shortened by 0 bases and J by 8 bases, with 34 bases between the two germline ends. Looked up from germline, CDR1 is LGHNA and CDR2 is YSLEER. The length of the CDR3 is 21 residues. This CDR3 is CASSQDTKFGRGLSLSAGYTF. CDR3 DNA: TGCGCCAGCAGCCAAGACACTAAATTCGGCAGGGGCCTTTCCCTATCAGCCGGCTACACCTTC.

This chain uses TRBV19 with TRBJ1-1, with TRBD1 identical over 8 bases. The CDR3 is made up of 14 amino acids. The V gene end was trimmed by 4 bases and the J gene end by 3 bases; junction bases not matched to a gene: 4. Germline assignment: CDR1 LNHDA and CDR2 SQIVND (reference sequence). This chain's CDR3 is CASSTRTGYTEAFF. CDR3 DNA sequence: TGTGCCAGTAGTACACGGACAGGGTACACTGAAGCTTTCTTT.

The J gene is TRBJ1-2, the V gene TRBV28, with D maybe TRBD1 (6 bases). V lost 5 bases, J lost 3 bases, and 16 bases lay in between. The CDR3 is 15 amino acids. Germline V gene sequence: CDR1 MDHEN, CDR2 SYDVKM. CDR3 bases: TGTGCCAGCAGTCTGGGGGGGGCAGTGGACTATGGCTACACCTTC. Translating gives CASSLGGAVDYGYTF.

The chain links TRBV19 to TRBJ2-7; 7 nucleotides align to TRBD2. Germline CDR1 reads LNHDA; CDR2 reads SQIVND (reference sequence). Trimming removed 1 base from V and 3 bases from J; junction bases left unmatched: 12. The CDR3 length is 17 residues. The CDR3 nucleotides are TGTGCCAGTAGTATAGTTTCCCCTGGCGGGAGATACTACGAGCAGTACTTC. Encoded protein: CASSIVSPGGRYYEQYF.

The chain combines TRBV3-1 (or the pseudogene TRBV3-2) with TRBJ1-1; a weak D match, TRBD1 (5 bases). The CDR3 totals 16 residues. V gave up 0 bases and J gave up 1 base, with 12 bases separating them. The germline V gene encodes CDR1 LGHDT and CDR2 YNNKEL (reference sequence). CDR3 loop: CASSQDMGRKNTEAFF. The CDR3 DNA follows: TGTGCCAGCAGCCAAGATATGGGACGGAAGAACACTGAAGCTTTCTTT.

The chain has TRBV5-1 and TRBJ2-1, with 7 bases aligning to TRBD2. This CDR3 spans 16 amino acids. The V and J ends lost 1 base and 2 bases, in that order; junction bases with no gene match: 6. Germline V gives CDR1 SGHRS, CDR2 YFSETQ. CDR3 sequence reads: CASSLYAGGTYNEQFF. In nucleotides, the CDR3 is TGCGCCAGCAGCTTGTATGCCGGGGGGACCTACAATGAGCAGTTCTTC.

V gene TRBV5-1 combines with J gene TRBJ1-1; D possibly corresponds to TRBD1 (6 bases). The CDR3 loop spans 13 amino acids. Germline CDR1 reads SGHRS; CDR2 reads YFSETQ. V lost 4 bases to trimming and J lost 5 bases, with 12 bases between them. In DNA form, the CDR3 reads TGCGCCAGCAGCCTAGGGGACACAACTGAAGCTTTCTTT. Translation gives CASSLGDTTEAFF.

V and J are TRBV6-2 or TRBV6-3 and TRBJ2-4; 12 bases match TRBD2. Germline CDR1 MNHEY, CDR2 SVGEGT. There are 18 residues in the CDR3. V was pared by 2 bases and J by 2 bases, with 7 bases of the junction left unmatched. In DNA, the CDR3 is TGTGCCAGCAGTTACCCTATGACTAGCGGGAGCTCCAAAAACATTCAGTACTTC. Translating it yields CASSYPMTSGSSKNIQYF.

The V and J genes are TRBV5-4 and TRBJ2-1; 12 positions match TRBD2. This CDR3 spans 16 amino acids. Trimming removed 4 bases from V and 2 bases from J; junction bases left unmatched: 4. Germline V gene data show CDR1 as SGHNT and CDR2 as YYREEE (reference sequence). CDR3 region: CASSPTSGRTYNEQFF. The CDR3, as DNA: TGTGCCAGCAGCCCCACTAGCGGGAGGACCTACAATGAGCAGTTCTTC. The full variable domain, rest sourced from reference TRBV5-4 and TRBJ2-1, is ETGVTQSPTHLIKTRGQQVTLRCSSQSGHNTVSWYQQALGQGPQFIFQYYREEENGRGNFPPRFSGLQFPNYSSELNVNALELDDSALYLCASSPTSGRTYNEQFFGPGTRLTVL.

This sequence joins TRBV6-6 and TRBJ2-7, with 8 bases aligning to TRBD2. V shed 5 bases and J 7 bases; nucleotides not matched to a gene: 10. The CDR3 runs to 14 residues. Germline V CDR1 and CDR2: MNHNY, SVGAGI (reference sequence). The CDR3 protein is CASSHSGNNREQYF. As DNA, the CDR3 is TGTGCCAGCAGTCATAGCGGGAACAATAGGGAGCAGTACTTC.

This chain links TRBV4-3 with TRBJ1-6; 7 bases map to TRBD1. Germline CDR1 is LGHNA and CDR2 is YSLEER. Trimming at V came to 4 bases and at J to 7 bases, leaving 16 bases not matched to a gene. CDR3 length equals 18 residues. The CDR3, as DNA: TGCGCCAGCAGCCCCCACAGTCCGTTGACAGGGCAGAATTCACCCCTCCACTTT. Its translation: CASSPHSPLTGQNSPLHF.

The chain uses TRBV13 and TRBJ2-7; 7 positions match TRBD2. V dropped 3 bases and J dropped 0; count of bases not matched to a gene: 5. The CDR3 loop spans 15 amino acids. Germline V gene data show CDR1 as PRHDT and CDR2 as FYEKMQ (reference sequence). CDR3 coding DNA: TGTGCCAGCAGCTTTGGGGGGGAAATCTCCTACGAGCAGTACTTC. Translated: CASSFGGEISYEQYF.

This clone was counted a few times. CDR3 DNA sequence: TGTGCCAGTAGTACGCGGGACGGAATCAATCAGCCCCAGCATTTT. The encoded protein is CASSTRDGINQPQHF. J is TRBJ1-5 and V is TRBV19; D perhaps matches TRBD1 (5 bases). The CDR3 is made up of 15 amino acids. The V end lost 4 bases, the J end lost 3 bases, and 13 bases lay between the germline ends. Germline V gene sequence: CDR1 LNHDA, CDR2 SQIVND (reference sequence).

This chain connects TRBV6-2 or TRBV6-3 to TRBJ2-1, with 8 bases identical to TRBD1. This CDR3 is built from 15 residues. The germline gives CDR1 MNHEY, CDR2 SVGEGT. The trim removed 4 bases at V and 8 bases at J, leaving 10 bases unmatched. In DNA form, the CDR3 reads TGTGCCAGCAGTTTGGACAGGGTGCTTTCCTATGAGCAGTTCTTC. Protein product: CASSLDRVLSYEQFF.

This chain connects TRBV28 to TRBJ1-6, with D tentatively TRBD1 (6 bases). CDR1 MDHEN and CDR2 SYDVKM come from the germline V gene. Trimming took 4 bases from V and 7 from J, leaving 23 bases between them. The CDR3 extends over 18 amino acids. The CDR3 protein is CASSSEQGGVHLNSPLHF. The DNA of the CDR3 is TGTGCCAGCAGTTCCGAACAGGGCGGAGTCCACTTGAATTCACCCCTCCACTTT.